This T cell receptor (beta chain) comes out of a study of response to subunit inactivated influenza vaccine. TCRdb re-derived calls from the RT-PCR reads in MiXCR, one entry per CDR3 protein. This sample carries under 200,000 distinct CDR3 sequences, 9.5% to 13% of them seen once, and the ten largest clones take over 10%. Losses at the gene ends were 3 bases for V and 4 bases for J; bases not matched to a gene: 5. There are 15 residues in the CDR3. CDR1 and CDR2 from the germline V gene are SEHNR and FQNEAQ (reference sequence). Sample: non-naive T cells sorted from PBMCs, taken about 40 days after vaccination. This chain connects TRBV7-9 to TRBJ2-1; 8 bases line up with TRBD2. The receptor was derived from a man aged 45-65 years who received an inactivated influenza vaccine. The CDR3 reads CASSFREGPYNEQFF. CDR3 in DNA: TGTGCCAGCAGCTTTCGGGAGGGCCCGTACAATGAGCAGTTCTTC.